The 2 T cell receptor beta chains given below trace back to one sample, sequenced in a study of CD8 T cells in Susac syndrome. RNA totalling about 0.45 to 1 ug underwent reverse transcription with random hexamers. One entry per CDR3 protein, called by TCRdb with MiXCR from the immunoSEQ multiplex PCR reads. The sample contains fewer than 90,000 distinct CDR3 sequences, around 94% of which appear only once. The sequencing sample was made of CD8+ T cells from PBMCs. The receptors stem from a human donor with Susac syndrome.

The rearrangement joins TRBV6-1 to TRBJ2-7; 9 nucleotides align to TRBD1. J was trimmed by 3 bases and V by 3 bases; bases with no gene match: 6. Germline CDR1 and CDR2: MNHNS and SASEGT. The CDR3 sequence is 15 residues long. The CDR3 nucleotides are TGTGCCAGCAGTGAGGGACAGGGCGAATACTACGAGCAGTACTTC. Translated, it gives CASSEGQGEYYEQYF.

The chain links TRBV9 to TRBJ2-3; D not resolved. Germline assignment: CDR1 SGDLS and CDR2 YYNGEE. Trimming pared 4 bases from V and 1 base from J, leaving 10 bases between. The CDR3 consists of 14 residues. The CDR3 DNA reads as TGTGCCAGCAGCCCCTTGGACGGCACAGATACGCAGTATTTT. As protein: CASSPLDGTDTQYF.